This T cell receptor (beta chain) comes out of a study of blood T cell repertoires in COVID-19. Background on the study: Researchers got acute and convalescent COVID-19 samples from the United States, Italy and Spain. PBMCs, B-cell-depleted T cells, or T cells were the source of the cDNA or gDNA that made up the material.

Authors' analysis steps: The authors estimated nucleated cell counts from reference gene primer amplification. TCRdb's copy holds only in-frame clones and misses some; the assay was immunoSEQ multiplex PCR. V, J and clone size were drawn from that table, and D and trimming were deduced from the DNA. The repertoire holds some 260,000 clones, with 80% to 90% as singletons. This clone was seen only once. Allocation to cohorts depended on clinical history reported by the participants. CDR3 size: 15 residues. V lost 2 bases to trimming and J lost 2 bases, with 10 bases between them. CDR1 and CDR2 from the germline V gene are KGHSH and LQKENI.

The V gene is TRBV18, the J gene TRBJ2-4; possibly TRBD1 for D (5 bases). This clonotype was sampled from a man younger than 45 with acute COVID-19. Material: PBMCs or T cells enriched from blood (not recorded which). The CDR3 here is CASSPRGISKNIQYF. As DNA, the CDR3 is TGTGCCAGCTCACCAAGGGGAATCTCCAAAAACATTCAGTACTTC.